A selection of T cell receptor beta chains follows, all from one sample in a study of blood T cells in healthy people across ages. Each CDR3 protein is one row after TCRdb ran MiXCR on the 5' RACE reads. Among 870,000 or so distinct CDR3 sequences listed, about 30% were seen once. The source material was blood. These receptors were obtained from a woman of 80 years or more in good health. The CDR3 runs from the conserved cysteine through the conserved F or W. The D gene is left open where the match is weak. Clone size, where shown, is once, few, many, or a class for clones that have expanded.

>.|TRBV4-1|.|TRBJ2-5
TGCGCCAGCAGTTTTGGGGGGGCGGAAGAGACCCAGTACTTC
CASSFGGAEETQYF
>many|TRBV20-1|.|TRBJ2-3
TGCAGTGCCCTTAGTTCGGTGAATACGCAGTATTTT
CSALSSVNTQYF
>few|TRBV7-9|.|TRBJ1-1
TGTGCCAGCAGCCGGAAGGGGACGGCGAACACTGAAGCTTTCTTT
CASSRKGTANTEAFF
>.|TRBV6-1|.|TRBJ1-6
TGTGCCAGCAGGCAAAGAGGGGGGACTGTTGTTGGCGGCTCACCCCTCCACTTT
CASRQRGGTVVGGSPLHF
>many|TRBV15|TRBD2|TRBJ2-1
TGTGCCACCAGCAGAAGGACTAGCTCGCACAATGAGCAGTTCTTC
CATSRRTSSHNEQFF
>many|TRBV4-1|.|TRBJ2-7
TGCGCCAGCAGCCTATTTGACATATCCTACGAGCAGTACTTC
CASSLFDISYEQYF
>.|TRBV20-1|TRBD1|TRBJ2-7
TGCAGTGTCAGACGGGACAGAACCTACGAGCAGTACTTC
CSVRRDRTYEQYF
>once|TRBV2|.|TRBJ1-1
TGTGCCAGCAGTGATAGGACCGGGGGGAACACTGAAGCTTTCTTT
CASSDRTGGNTEAFF
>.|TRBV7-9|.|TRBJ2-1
TGTGCCAGCAGCGGATTACCCAATAAGCAGTTCTTC
CASSGLPNKQFF
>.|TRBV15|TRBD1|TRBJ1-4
TGTGCCACCAGCAGAGAGATAGACAGGGGGGTGACTAATGAAAAACTGTTTTTT
CATSREIDRGVTNEKLFF
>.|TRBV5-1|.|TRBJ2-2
TGCGCCAGCAGTAGGAGGGAGAACACCGGGGAGCTGTTTTTT
CASSRRENTGELFF
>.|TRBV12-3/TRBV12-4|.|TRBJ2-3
TGTGCCAGCATCCCTAGAGACCGAGCAGATACGCAGTATTTT
CASIPRDRADTQYF
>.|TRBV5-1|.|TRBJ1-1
TGCGCCAGCAGCATTACAGGTACTCACACTGAAGCTTTCTTT
CASSITGTHTEAFF
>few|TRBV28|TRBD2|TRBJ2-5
TGTGCCAGCAGTTTACGTAGCGGGGGGGCGGAGGAGACCCAGTACTTC
CASSLRSGGAEETQYF
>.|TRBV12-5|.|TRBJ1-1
TGTGCTAGTGGAACTACAGGCTTTAGCGACACTGAAGCTTTCTTT
CASGTTGFSDTEAFF
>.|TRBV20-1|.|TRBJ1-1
TGCAGTGCTACCAGGGGAAAGACTGAAGCTTTCTTT
CSATRGKTEAFF